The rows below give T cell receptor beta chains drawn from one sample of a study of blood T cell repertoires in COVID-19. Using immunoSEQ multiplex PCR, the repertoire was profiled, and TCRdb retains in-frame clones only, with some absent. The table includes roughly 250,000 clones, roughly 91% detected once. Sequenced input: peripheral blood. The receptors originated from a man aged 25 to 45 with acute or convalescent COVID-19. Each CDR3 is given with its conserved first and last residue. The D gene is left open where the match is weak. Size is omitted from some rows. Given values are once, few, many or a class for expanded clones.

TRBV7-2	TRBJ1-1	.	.	TGTGCCACAAACAACCTGGCTCGAGCTTTCTTT	CATNNLARAFF
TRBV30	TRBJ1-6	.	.	TGTGCCTGGAGTGTAGTCAGGGGAAGAACACCCCTCCACTTT	CAWSVVRGRTPLHF
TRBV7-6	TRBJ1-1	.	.	TGTGCCAGCAGCTTACGGCAGGGGAGACAACCGAACACTGAAGCTTTCTTT	CASSLRQGRQPNTEAFF
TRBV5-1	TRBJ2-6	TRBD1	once	TGCGCCTGCCGACAGGGTACCTTCTCTGGGGCCAACGTCCTGACTTTC	CACRQGTFSGANVLTF
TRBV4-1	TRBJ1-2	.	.	TGCGCCAGCAGCCAATTTTACCACACAGGGCCCTTGCATGGCTACACCTTC	CASSQFYHTGPLHGYTF
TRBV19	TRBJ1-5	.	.	TGTGCCAGTGAGGGTACCAATAGCAATCAGCCCCAGCATTTT	CASEGTNSNQPQHF
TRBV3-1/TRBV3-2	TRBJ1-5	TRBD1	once	TGTGCCAGCAGCCAAAGGGGGCGCAATCAGCCCCAGCATTTT	CASSQRGRNQPQHF
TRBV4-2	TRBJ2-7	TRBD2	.	TGTGCCAGCAGCCAAGAGCTAGCGGGAGACGAGCAGTACTTC	CASSQELAGDEQYF
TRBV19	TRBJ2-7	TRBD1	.	TGTGCCAGTAGTATCCCCGGACAGGTGAACGAGCAGTACTTC	CASSIPGQVNEQYF
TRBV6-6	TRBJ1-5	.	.	TGTGCCAGCAGTTACCGGGTCGTACAAGGCAATCAGCCCCAGCATTTT	CASSYRVVQGNQPQHF
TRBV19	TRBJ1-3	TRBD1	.	TGTGCCAGTAGTACGGGGACAGATAGCTCTGGAAACACCATATATTTT	CASSTGTDSSGNTIYF
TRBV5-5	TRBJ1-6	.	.	TGTGCCAGCAGCCTTCTGCTGCAGGGGAATTCACCCCTCCACTTT	CASSLLLQGNSPLHF
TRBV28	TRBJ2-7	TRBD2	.	TGTGCCAGTCAGCTAGCGGCTGCTAGCTCCTACGAGCAGTACTTC	CASQLAAASSYEQYF
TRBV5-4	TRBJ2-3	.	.	TGTGCCAGCAGCCGTGACTCGACTAGAGGGCCTCGGGGGCAGTATTTT	CASSRDSTRGPRGQYF
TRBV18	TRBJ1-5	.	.	TGTGCCAGCTCACCAAGAACTTCCTCTAATCAGCCCCAGCATTTT	CASSPRTSSNQPQHF
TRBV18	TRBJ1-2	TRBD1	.	TGTGCCAGCTCGGATACAGGGGATATTAACTATGGCTACACCTTC	CASSDTGDINYGYTF
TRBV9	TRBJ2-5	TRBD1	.	TGTGCCAGCAGCGTAACGGACAGGGGGGAGACCCAGTACTTC	CASSVTDRGETQYF
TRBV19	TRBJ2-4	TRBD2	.	TGTGCCAGTAGTGTACTAGCGGGAGTAGCCAAAAACATTCAGTACTTC	CASSVLAGVAKNIQYF
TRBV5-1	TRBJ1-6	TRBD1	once	TGCGCCAGCAGCCCTTTTGAGGGGGCAAATTCACCCCTCCACTTT	CASSPFEGANSPLHF
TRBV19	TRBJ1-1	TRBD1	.	TGTGCCAGTAGCCCCGACAGGGCTCGCACTGAAGCTTTCTTT	CASSPDRARTEAFF
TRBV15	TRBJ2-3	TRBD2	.	TGTGCCACCAGCAGAGTGAGAGCGGGAGGGCCATCTGATACGCAGTATTTT	CATSRVRAGGPSDTQYF
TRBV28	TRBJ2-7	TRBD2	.	TGTGCCAGCAGTTCCGGGACTAGCGGGAGGAAGTACTTC	CASSSGTSGRKYF
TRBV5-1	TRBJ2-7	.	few	TGCGCCAGCAGCTTGGATAGTCGAAGGGGTCGACTCGAGCAGTACTTC	CASSLDSRRGRLEQYF